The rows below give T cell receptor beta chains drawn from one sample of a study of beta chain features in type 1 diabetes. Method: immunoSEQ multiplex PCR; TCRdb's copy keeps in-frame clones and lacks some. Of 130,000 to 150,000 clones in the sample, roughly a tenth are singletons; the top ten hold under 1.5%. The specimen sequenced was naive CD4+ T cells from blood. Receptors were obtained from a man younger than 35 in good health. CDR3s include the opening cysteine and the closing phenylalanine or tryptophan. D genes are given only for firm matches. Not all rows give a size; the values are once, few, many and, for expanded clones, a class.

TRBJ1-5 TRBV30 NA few TGTGCCTGGAGTCGGGCAGGGAATCAGCCCCAGCATTTT CAWSRAGNQPQHF
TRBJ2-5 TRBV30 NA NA TGTGCCTGGAGTGTACCCCGGTTCCAAGAGACCCAGTACTTC CAWSVPRFQETQYF
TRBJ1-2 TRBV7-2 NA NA TGTGCCAGCAGCTTAGGCGCAGGAATAATTAACTATGGCTACACCTTC CASSLGAGIINYGYTF
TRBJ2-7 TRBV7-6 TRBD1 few TGTGCCAGCAGCTCTACCGGGACAGTGAAGTACTTC CASSSTGTVKYF
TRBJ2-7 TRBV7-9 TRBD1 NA TGTGCCAGCAGCTTGGGACAGGCGAAGTACTTC CASSLGQAKYF
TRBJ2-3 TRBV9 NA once TGTGCCAGCAACGGCAGGGGCACAGATACGCAGTATTTT CASNGRGTDTQYF
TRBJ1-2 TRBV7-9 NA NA TGTGCCAGCAACCGAGAAAGGGGGGGATATGGCTACACCTTC CASNRERGGYGYTF
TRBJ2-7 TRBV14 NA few TGTGCCAGCAGCCCCTCTTCAGGGTTCGAGCAGTACTTC CASSPSSGFEQYF
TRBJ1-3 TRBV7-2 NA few TGTGCCAGCAGCCGGAACACGAGGGACATGGGAAACACCATATATTTT CASSRNTRDMGNTIYF
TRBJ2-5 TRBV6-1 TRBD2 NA TGTGCCAGCATCACTGGGACTAGCTCAGAGACCCAGTACTTC CASITGTSSETQYF
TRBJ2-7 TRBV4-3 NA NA TGCGCCAGCAGCCAAGATGCCCGGAGAGACTACACCTACGAGCAGTACTTC CASSQDARRDYTYEQYF
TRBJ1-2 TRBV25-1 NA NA TGTGCCAGCAGTGAATTCTCAGGGGTAGACTATGGCTACACCTTC CASSEFSGVDYGYTF
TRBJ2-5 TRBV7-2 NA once TGTGCCAGCAGCTCCTCCTCTCAAGAGACCCAGTACTTC CASSSSSQETQYF
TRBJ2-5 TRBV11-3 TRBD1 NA TGTGCCAGCAGCAGGGACAGGGGGCCGCAAGAGACCCAGTACTTC CASSRDRGPQETQYF
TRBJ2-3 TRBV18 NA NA TGTGCCAGCTCATCCTCGGGTACGCAGTATTTT CASSSSGTQYF
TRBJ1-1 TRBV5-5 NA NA TGTGCCAGCAGCTTGGCTGGGGGGGCAACTGAAGCTTTCTTT CASSLAGGATEAFF
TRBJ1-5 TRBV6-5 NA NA TGTGCCAGCGGCGGATATAGCAATCAGCCCCAGCATTTT CASGGYSNQPQHF
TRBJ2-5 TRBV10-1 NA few TGCGCCAGCAGTGAGTCGGCAGGGTGGACCCAGTACTTC CASSESAGWTQYF
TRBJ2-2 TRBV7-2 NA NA TGTGCCAGCAGCAGCCTTGGGACTGGGGAGCTGTTTTTT CASSSLGTGELFF
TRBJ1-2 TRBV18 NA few TGTGCCAGCTCACCCCTAGTGGACTATGGCTACACCTTC CASSPLVDYGYTF
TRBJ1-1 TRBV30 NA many TGTGCCTGGAGTGCGGTGGGCCCTGAAGCTTTCTTT CAWSAVGPEAFF
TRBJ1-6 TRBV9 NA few TGTGCCAGCAGCCCCCGGGTGAGCTCCTATAATTCACCCCTCCACTTT CASSPRVSSYNSPLHF
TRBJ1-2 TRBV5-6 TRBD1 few TGTGCCAGCAGCTTTAGTGACAGGGTCGATGGCTACACCTTC CASSFSDRVDGYTF
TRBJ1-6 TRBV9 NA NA TGTGCCAGCAGCGTAACAGGCTCTTCACCCCTCCACTTT CASSVTGSSPLHF
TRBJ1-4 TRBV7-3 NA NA TGTGCCAGCAGCGATCAACCAGGTGAAAAACTGTTTTTT CASSDQPGEKLFF
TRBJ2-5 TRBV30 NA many TGTGCCTGGAGTCCGGGGATCCAAGAGACCCAGTACTTC CAWSPGIQETQYF
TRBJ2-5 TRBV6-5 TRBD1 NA TGTGCCAGCAGTTACTCGGGACAGGACCAAGAGACCCAGTACTTC CASSYSGQDQETQYF
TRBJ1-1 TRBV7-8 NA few TGTGCCAGCAGCCCCAGTCCGAACACTGAAGCTTTCTTT CASSPSPNTEAFF
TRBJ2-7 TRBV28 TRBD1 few TGTGCCAGCACCTTAACAGGGGCTTCCTACGAGCAGTACTTC CASTLTGASYEQYF
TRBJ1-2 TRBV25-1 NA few TGTGCCAGCAGCGACGGGACTTTTCTTGGCTACACCTTC CASSDGTFLGYTF
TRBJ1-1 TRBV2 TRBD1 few TGTGCCAGCAAGCGGGGACAGGCGAACACTGAAGCTTTCTTT CASKRGQANTEAFF
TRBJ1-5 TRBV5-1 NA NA TGCGCCAGCAGCTTGTGGGGGGATGGGCGCAATCAGCCCCAGCATTTT CASSLWGDGRNQPQHF
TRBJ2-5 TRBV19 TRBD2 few TGTGCCAGTAATTACGGGACTAGCGGGGGGGCGGAGACCCAGTACTTC CASNYGTSGGAETQYF
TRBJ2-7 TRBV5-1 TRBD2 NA TGCGCCAGCAGCCAGAGCGGGGACCCTCCCTACGAGCAGTACTTC CASSQSGDPPYEQYF
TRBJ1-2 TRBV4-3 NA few TGCGCCAGCAGTGAGGGCCTAAACTATGGCTACACCTTC CASSEGLNYGYTF
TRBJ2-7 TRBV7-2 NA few TGTGCCAGCAGCTTAGCCATACCTACCTACGAGCAGTACTTC CASSLAIPTYEQYF
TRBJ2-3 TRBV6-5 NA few TGTGCCAGCAATCGGAGGGATGCAGATACGCAGTATTTT CASNRRDADTQYF
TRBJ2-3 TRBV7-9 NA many TGTGCCAGCAGCTTCTACAGGGCAAGGGCCACAGATACGCAGTATTTT CASSFYRARATDTQYF
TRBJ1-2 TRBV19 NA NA TGTGCCAGTAGTATAGAACAGCACTATGGCTACACCTTC CASSIEQHYGYTF
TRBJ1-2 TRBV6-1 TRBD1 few TGTGCCAGCAGTCGGGACAGGGCGAACTATGGCTACACCTTC CASSRDRANYGYTF
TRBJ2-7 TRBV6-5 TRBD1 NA TGTGCCAGCAGTCGGACAGGGAATTCCTACGAGCAGTACTTC CASSRTGNSYEQYF
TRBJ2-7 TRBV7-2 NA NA TGTGCCAGCAGCTTTGTAGGGGGAAGCGAGCAGTACTTC CASSFVGGSEQYF
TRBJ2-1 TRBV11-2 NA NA TGTGCCAGCAGCCCCCTAGGGGTAAATGAGCAGTTCTTC CASSPLGVNEQFF